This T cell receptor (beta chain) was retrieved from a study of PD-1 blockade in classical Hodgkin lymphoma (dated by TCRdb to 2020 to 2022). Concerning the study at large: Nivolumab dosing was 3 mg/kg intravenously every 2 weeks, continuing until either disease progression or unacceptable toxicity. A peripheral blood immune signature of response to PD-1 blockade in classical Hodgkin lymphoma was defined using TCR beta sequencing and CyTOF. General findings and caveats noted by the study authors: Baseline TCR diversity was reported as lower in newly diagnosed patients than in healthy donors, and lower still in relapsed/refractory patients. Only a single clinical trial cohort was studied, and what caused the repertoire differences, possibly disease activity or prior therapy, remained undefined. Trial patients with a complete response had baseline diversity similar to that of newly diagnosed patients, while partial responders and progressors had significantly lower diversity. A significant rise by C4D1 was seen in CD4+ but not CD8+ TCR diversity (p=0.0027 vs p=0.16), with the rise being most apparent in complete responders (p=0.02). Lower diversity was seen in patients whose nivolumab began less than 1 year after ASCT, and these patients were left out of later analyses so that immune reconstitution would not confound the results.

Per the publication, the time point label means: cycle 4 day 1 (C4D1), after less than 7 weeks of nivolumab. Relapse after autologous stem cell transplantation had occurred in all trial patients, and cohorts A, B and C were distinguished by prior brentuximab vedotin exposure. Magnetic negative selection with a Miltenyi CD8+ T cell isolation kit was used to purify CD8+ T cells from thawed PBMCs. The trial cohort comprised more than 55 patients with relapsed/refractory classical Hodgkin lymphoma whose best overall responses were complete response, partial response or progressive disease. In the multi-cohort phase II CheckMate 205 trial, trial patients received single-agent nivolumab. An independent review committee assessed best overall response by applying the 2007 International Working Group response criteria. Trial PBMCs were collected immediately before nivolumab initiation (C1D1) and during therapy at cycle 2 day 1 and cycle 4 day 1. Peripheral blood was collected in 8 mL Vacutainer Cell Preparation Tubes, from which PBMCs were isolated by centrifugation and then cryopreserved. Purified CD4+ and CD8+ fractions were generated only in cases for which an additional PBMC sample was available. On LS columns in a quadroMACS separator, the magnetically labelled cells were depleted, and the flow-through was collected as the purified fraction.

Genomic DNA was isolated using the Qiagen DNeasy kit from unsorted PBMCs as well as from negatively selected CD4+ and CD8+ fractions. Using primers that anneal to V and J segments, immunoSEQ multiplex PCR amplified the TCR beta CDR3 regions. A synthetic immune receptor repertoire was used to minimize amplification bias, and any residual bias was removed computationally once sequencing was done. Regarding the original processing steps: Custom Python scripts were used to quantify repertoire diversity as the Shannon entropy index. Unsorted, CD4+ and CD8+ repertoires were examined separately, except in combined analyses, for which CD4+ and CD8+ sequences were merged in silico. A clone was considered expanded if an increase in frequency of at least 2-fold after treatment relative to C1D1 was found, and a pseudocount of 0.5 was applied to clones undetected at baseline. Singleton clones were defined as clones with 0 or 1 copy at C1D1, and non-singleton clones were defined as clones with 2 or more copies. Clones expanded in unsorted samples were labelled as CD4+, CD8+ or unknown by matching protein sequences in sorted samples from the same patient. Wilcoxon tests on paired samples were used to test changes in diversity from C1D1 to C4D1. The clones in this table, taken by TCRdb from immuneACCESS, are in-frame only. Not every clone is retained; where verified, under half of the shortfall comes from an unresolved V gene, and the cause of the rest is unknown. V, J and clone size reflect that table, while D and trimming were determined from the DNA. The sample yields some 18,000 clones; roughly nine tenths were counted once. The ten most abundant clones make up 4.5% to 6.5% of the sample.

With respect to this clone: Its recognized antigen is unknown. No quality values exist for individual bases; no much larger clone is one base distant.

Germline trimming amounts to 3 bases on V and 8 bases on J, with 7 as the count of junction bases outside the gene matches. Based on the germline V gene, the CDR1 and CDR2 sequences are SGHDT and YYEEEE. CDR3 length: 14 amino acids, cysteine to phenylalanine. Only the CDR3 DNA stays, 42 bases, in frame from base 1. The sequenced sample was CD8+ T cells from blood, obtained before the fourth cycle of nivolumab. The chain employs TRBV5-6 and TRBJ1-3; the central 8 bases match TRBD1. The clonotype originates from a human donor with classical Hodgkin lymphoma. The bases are TGTGCCAGCAGCTCAGGGACAGGTATATACACCATATATTTT. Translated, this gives CASSSGTGIYTIYF.